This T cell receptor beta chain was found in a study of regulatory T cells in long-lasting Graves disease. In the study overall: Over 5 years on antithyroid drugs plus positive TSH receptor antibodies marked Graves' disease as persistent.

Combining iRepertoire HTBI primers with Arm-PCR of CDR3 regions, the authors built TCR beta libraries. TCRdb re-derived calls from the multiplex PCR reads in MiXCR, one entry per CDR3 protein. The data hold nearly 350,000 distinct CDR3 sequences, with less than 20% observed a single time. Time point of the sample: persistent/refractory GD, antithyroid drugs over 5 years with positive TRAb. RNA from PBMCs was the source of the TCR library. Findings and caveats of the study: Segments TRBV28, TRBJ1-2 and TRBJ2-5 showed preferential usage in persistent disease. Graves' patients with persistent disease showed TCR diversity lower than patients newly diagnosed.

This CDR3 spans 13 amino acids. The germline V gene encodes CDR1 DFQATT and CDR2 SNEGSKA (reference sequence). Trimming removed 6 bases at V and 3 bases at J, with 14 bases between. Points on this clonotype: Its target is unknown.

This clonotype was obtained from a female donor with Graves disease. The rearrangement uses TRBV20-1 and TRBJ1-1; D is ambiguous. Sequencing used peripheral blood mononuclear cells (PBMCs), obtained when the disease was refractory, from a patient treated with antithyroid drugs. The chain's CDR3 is CSAHRGGDTEAFF. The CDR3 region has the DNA TGCAGTGCCCACCGAGGCGGGGACACTGAAGCTTTCTTT.